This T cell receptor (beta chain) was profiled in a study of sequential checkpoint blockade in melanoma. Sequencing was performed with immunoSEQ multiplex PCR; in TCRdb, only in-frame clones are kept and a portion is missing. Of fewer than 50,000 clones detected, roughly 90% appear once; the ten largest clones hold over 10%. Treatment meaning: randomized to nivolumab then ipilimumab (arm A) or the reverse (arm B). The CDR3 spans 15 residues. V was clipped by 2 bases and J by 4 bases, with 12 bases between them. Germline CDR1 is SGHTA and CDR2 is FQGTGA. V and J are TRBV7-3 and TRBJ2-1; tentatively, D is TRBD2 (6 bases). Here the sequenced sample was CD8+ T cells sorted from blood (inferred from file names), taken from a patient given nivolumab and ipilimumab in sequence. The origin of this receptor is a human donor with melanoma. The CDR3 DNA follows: TGTGCCAGCAGCTTAGGGGTGGGGGGTTACAATGAGCAGTTCTTC. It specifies CASSLGVGGYNEQFF.